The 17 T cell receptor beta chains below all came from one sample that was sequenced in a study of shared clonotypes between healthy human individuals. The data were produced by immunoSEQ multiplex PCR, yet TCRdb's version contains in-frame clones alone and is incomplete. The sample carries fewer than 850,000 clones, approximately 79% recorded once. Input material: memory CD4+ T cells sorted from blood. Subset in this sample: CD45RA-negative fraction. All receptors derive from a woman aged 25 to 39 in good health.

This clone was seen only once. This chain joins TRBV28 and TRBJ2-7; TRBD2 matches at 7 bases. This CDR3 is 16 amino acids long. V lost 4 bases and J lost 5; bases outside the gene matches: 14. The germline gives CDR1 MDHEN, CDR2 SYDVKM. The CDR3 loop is CASSSDLAEVNHEQYF. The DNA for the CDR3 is TGTGCCAGCAGTTCCGACCTAGCGGAGGTGAATCACGAGCAGTACTTC.

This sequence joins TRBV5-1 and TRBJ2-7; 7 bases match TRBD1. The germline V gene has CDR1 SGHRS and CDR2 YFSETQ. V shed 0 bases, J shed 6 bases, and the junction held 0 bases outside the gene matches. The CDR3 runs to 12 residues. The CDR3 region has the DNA TGCGCCAGCAGCTTGGCAGGGGGCGAGCAGTACTTC. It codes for CASSLAGGEQYF.

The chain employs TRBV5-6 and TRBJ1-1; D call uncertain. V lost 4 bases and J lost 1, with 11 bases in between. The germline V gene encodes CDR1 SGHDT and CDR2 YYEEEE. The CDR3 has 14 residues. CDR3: CASSITGPNTEAFF. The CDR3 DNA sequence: TGTGCCAGCAGCATCACCGGACCGAACACTGAAGCTTTCTTT.

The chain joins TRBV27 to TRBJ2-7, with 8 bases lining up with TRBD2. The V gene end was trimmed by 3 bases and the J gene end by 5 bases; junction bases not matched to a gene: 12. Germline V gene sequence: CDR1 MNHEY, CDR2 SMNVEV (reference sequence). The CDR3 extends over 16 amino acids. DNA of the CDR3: TGTGCCAGCAGTTTCCTACCGCGGGGGGACACCGACGAGCAGTACTTC. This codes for CASSFLPRGDTDEQYF.

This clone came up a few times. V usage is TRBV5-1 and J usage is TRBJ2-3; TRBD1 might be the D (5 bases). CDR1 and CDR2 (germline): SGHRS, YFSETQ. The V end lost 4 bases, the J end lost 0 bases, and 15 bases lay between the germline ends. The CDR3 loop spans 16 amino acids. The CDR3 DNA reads TGCGCCAGCAGCACCGTCCAGGGTCCGAGCACAGATACGCAGTATTTT. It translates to CASSTVQGPSTDTQYF.

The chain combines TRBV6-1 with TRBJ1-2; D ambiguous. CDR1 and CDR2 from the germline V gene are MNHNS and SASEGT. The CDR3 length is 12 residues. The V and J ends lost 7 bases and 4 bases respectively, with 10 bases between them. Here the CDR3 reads CASKTDLYGYTF. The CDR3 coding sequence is TGTGCCAGCAAGACTGACCTCTATGGCTACACCTTC.

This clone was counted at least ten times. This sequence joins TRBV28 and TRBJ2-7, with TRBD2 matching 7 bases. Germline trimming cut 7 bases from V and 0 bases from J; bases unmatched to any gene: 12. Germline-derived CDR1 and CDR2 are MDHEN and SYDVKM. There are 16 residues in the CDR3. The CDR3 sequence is CASTSGGIPSSYEQYF. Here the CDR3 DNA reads TGTGCCAGCACCTCGGGGGGAATTCCTAGCTCCTACGAGCAGTACTTC.

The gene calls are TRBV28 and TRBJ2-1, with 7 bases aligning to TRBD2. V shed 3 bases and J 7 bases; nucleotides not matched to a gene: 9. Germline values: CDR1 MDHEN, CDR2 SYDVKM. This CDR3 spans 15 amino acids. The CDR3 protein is CASSLGGSSRNEQFF. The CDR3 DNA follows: TGTGCCAGCAGTTTGGGCGGGAGCTCCCGGAATGAGCAGTTCTTC.

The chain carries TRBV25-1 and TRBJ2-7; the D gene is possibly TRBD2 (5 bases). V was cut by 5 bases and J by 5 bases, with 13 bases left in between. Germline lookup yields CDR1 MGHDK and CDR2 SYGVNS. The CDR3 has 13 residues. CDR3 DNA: TGTGCCAGCAGTCCTCCGGCTAGCAACGAGCAGTACTTC. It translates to CASSPPASNEQYF.

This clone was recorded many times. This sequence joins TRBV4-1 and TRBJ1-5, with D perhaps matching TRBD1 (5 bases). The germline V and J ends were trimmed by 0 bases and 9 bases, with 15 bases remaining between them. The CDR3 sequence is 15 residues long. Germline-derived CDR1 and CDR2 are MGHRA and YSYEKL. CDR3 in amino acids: CASSQDGRDPGPQHF. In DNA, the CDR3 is TGCGCCAGCAGCCAAGATGGGCGGGACCCAGGGCCCCAGCATTTT.

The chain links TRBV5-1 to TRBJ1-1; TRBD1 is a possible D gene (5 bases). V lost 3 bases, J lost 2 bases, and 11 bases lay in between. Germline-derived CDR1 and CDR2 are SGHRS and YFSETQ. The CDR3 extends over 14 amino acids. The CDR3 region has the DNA TGCGCCAGCAGCTACGACAGACTAAACACTGAAGCTTTCTTT. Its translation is CASSYDRLNTEAFF.

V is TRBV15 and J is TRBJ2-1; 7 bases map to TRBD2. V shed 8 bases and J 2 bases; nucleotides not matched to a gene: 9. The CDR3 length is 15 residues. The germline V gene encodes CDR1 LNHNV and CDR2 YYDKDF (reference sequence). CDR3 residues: CATARLADAYNEQFF. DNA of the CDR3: TGTGCCACCGCGAGACTAGCCGACGCCTACAATGAGCAGTTCTTC.

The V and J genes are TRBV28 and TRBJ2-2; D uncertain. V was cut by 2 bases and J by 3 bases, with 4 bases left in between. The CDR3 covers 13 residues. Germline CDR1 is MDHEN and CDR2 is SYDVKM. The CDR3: CASSLVYTGELFF. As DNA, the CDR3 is TGTGCCAGCAGTTTAGTCTACACCGGGGAGCTGTTTTTT. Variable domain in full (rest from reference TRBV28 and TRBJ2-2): DVKVTQSSRYLVKRTGEKVFLECVQDMDHENMFWYRQDPGLGLRLIYFSYDVKMKEKGDIPEGYSVSREKKERFSLILESASTNQTSMYLCASSLVYTGELFFGEGSRLTVL.

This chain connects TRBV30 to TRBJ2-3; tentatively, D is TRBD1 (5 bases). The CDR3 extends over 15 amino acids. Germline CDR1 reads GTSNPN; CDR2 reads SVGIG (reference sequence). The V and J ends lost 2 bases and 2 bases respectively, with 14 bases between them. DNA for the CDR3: TGTGCCTGGAGTTTGGGGCAGGGAACCACAGATACGCAGTATTTT. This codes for CAWSLGQGTTDTQYF.

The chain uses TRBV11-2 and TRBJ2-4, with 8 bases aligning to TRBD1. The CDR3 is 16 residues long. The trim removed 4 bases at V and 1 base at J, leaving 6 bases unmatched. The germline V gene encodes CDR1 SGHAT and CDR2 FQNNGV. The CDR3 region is CASSSGQGRAKNIQYF. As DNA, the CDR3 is TGTGCCAGCAGCTCTGGACAGGGAAGGGCCAAAAACATTCAGTACTTC.

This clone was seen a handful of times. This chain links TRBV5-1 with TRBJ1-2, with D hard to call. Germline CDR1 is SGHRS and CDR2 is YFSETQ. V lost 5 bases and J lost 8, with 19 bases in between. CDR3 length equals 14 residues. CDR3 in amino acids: CASRPGVETEGYTF. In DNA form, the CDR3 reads TGCGCCAGCAGGCCTGGGGTGGAGACGGAGGGCTACACCTTC.

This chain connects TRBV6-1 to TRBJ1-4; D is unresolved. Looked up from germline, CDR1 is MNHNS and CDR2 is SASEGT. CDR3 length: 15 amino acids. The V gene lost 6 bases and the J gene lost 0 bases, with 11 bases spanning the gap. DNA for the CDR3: TGTGCCAGCAGCCCCCGGGGAGCAACTAATGAAAAACTGTTTTTT. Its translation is CASSPRGATNEKLFF.